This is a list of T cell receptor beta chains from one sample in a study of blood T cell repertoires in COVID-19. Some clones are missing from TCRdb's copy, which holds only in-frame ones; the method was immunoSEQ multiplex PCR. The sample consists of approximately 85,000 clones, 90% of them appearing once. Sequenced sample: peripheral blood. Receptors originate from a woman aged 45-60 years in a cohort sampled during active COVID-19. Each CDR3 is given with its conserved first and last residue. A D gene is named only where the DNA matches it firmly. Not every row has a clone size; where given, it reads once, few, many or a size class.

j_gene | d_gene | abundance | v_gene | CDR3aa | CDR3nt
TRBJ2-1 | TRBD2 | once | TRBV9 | CASSPGGTYNEQFF | TGTGCCAGCAGCCCGGGGGGAACCTACAATGAGCAGTTCTTC
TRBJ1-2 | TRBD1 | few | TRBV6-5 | CASSYRDSARGYTF | TGTGCCAGCAGTTACAGGGACAGCGCTAGGGGCTACACCTTC
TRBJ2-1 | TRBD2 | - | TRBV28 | CASILGGGGEQFF | TGTGCCAGCATCCTCGGGGGGGGAGGTGAGCAGTTCTTC
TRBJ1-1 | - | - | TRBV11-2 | CASSSRVNTEAFF | TGTGCCAGCAGCTCCCGAGTGAACACTGAAGCTTTCTTT
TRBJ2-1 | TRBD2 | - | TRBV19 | CASSGVAGASEQFF | TGTGCCAGTAGTGGAGTAGCGGGAGCATCGGAGCAGTTCTTC
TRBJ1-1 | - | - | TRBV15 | CATSSSLSTVNTEAFF | TGTGCCACCAGCAGTTCTCTCTCCACAGTAAACACTGAAGCTTTCTTT
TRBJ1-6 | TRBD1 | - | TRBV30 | CAWSVQTGNNSPLHF | TGTGCCTGGAGTGTACAGACAGGGAATAATTCACCCCTCCACTTT
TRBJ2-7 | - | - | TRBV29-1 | CSVVGSIEQYF | TGCAGCGTTGTTGGCAGTATCGAGCAGTACTTC
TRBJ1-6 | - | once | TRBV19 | CASSSVSYNSPLHF | TGTGCCAGTAGTAGTGTCAGCTATAATTCACCCCTCCACTTT
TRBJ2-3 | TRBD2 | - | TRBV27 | CASNLAGADTQYF | TGTGCCAGCAATCTAGCGGGTGCAGATACGCAGTATTTT
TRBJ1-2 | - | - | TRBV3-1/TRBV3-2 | CASSERVSGYTF | TGTGCCAGCAGCGAACGGGTATCTGGCTACACCTTC
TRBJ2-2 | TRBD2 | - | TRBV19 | CASRTSGSSVTGELFF | TGTGCCAGTAGGACTAGCGGGAGTTCGGTCACCGGGGAGCTGTTTTTT
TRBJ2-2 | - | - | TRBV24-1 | CASGHRGTGELFF | TGTGCCTCGGGACACCGGGGAACCGGGGAGCTGTTTTTT
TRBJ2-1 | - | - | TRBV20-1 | CSGDSPNEQFF | TGCAGCGGGGACTCACCCAATGAGCAGTTCTTC
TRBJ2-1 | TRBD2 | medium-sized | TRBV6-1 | CASSELAGGPNEQFF | TGTGCCAGCAGTGAGCTAGCGGGAGGGCCCAATGAGCAGTTCTTC
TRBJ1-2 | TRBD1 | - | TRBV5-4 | CASSLYGTVYGYTF | TGTGCCAGCAGCTTGTATGGGACAGTCTATGGCTACACCTTC
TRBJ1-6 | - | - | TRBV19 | CASSPAPFGGGNSPLHF | TGTGCCAGTAGTCCAGCCCCCTTTGGTGGGGGGAATTCACCCCTCCACTTT
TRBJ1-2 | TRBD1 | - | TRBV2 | CASSLMAQGAGGYTF | TGTGCCAGCAGTCTGATGGCCCAGGGGGCTGGAGGCTACACCTTC
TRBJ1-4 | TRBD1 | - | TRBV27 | CASSSRQGTNEKLFF | TGTGCCAGCAGTTCCCGACAGGGAACTAATGAAAAACTGTTTTTT
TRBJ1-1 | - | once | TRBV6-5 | CASRPTRGLNTEAFF | TGTGCCAGCAGGCCTACCAGAGGGCTGAACACTGAAGCTTTCTTT
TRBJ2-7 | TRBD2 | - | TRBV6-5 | CASSSPSGRLDEQYF | TGTGCCAGCAGTTCTCCTAGCGGGAGGTTAGACGAGCAGTACTTC
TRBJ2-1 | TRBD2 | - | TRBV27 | CASSLSIWGRARNEQFF | TGTGCCAGCAGTTTATCAATCTGGGGGAGGGCCCGGAATGAGCAGTTCTTC
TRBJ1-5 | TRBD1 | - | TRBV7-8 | CASSGTGDNQPQHF | TGTGCCAGCAGCGGGACAGGGGATAATCAGCCCCAGCATTTT
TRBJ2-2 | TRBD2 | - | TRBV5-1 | CASSSGLAGVTGELFF | TGCGCCAGCAGCTCAGGACTAGCGGGAGTTACCGGGGAGCTGTTTTTT
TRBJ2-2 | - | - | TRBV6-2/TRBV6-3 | CASSYPRGSAPGELFF | TGTGCCAGCAGTTACCCGAGAGGTTCAGCGCCCGGGGAGCTGTTTTTT
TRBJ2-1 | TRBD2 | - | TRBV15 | CATSRGAGLAIHEQFF | TGTGCCACCAGCAGAGGGGCTGGACTAGCTATTCATGAGCAGTTCTTC
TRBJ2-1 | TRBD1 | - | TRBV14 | CASSPGTGKNNEQFF | TGTGCCAGCAGCCCGGGGACAGGGAAAAACAATGAGCAGTTCTTC
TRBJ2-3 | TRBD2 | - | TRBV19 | CASRVGRGTDTQYF | TGTGCCAGTCGGGTCGGGAGGGGCACAGATACGCAGTATTTT
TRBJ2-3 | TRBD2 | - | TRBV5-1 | CASSPLVGGTENTDTQYF | TGCGCCAGCAGCCCTCTAGTGGGAGGGACTGAGAACACAGATACGCAGTATTTT
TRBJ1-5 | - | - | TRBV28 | CASKKTGTHSNQPQHF | TGTGCCAGCAAAAAAACAGGGACCCATAGCAATCAGCCCCAGCATTTT
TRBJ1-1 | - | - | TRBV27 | CASRTQAVAFF | TGTGCCAGCAGGACACAGGCCGTAGCTTTCTTT
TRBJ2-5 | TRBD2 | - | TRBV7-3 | CASSLTALAGGEETQYF | TGTGCCAGCAGCTTAACGGCCCTAGCGGGAGGGGAAGAGACCCAGTACTTC
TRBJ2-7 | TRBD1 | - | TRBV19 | CASTDNHAGTGVHEQYF | TGTGCCAGTACCGATAACCATGCCGGGACAGGGGTCCACGAGCAGTACTTC
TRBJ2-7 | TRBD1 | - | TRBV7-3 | CATHRGPF | TGTGCCACACATAGGGGGCCGTTC
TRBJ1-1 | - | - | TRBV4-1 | CASSQPLLAGSGTEAFF | TGCGCCAGCAGCCAACCCCTTCTTGCGGGGTCCGGCACTGAAGCTTTCTTT
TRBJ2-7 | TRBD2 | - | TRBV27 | CASKAGVVQYF | TGTGCCAGCAAGGCGGGAGTGGTGCAGTACTTC
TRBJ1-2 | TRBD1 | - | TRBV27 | CASSYRGPNGYTF | TGTGCCAGCAGTTATAGGGGGCCCAACGGCTACACCTTC
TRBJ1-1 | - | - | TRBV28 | CASSLFEGRRTEAFF | TGTGCCAGCAGTTTGTTCGAGGGTCGGAGAACTGAAGCTTTCTTT
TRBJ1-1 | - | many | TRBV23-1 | CASSLPTEAFF | TGCGCCAGTAGCCTTCCCACTGAAGCTTTCTTT
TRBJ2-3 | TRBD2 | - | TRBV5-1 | CASSSGTSGSGTDTQYF | TGCGCCAGCAGCTCCGGGACTAGCGGGAGTGGGACAGATACGCAGTATTTT
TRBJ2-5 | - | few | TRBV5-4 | CASSPQGMAIYQETQYF | TGTGCCAGCAGTCCACAGGGTATGGCGATTTATCAAGAGACCCAGTACTTC
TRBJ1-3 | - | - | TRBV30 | CAWRGRGNTIYF | TGTGCCTGGAGAGGGAGAGGAAACACCATATATTTT
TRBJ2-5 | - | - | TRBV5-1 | CASSLTGTGNQETQYF | TGCGCCAGCAGCTTGACTGGAACCGGGAACCAAGAGACCCAGTACTTC
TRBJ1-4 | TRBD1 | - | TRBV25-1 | CASSESTGGDEKLFF | TGTGCCAGCAGTGAATCGACAGGGGGCGATGAAAAACTGTTTTTT
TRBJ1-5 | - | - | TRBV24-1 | CATSAGDSNQPQHF | TGTGCCACCAGTGCCGGGGATAGCAATCAGCCCCAGCATTTT
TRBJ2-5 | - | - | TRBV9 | CASSAVGGTGETQYF | TGTGCCAGCAGCGCAGTGGGCGGTACGGGGGAGACCCAGTACTTC
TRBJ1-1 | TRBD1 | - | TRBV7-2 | CASSWGQSGEAFF | TGTGCCAGCAGCTGGGGACAGTCGGGTGAAGCTTTCTTT
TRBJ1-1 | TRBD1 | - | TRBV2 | CASSADRGNTEAFF | TGTGCCAGCAGTGCGGACAGGGGGAACACTGAAGCTTTCTTT
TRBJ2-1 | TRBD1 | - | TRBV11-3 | CASSLAGTGEHEQFF | TGTGCCAGCAGCTTAGCCGGGACAGGGGAGCATGAGCAGTTCTTC
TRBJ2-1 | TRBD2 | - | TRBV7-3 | CASSSDASGISHEQFF | TGTGCCAGCAGCTCCGACGCTAGCGGGATATCACATGAGCAGTTCTTC
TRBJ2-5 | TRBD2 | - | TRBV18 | CASSPARAGGAETQYF | TGTGCCAGCTCACCAGCTCGAGCGGGAGGGGCAGAGACCCAGTACTTC
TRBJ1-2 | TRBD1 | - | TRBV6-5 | CASGGGADGYTF | TGTGCCAGCGGAGGGGGCGCCGATGGCTACACCTTC
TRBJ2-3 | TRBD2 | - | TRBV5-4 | CASSPGLAPDTQYF | TGTGCCAGCAGCCCCGGACTAGCCCCAGATACGCAGTATTTT